The 9 T cell receptor beta chains below all came from one sample that was sequenced in a study of Ad26.COV2.S vaccination and SARS-CoV-2 variants. Profiling relied on immunoSEQ multiplex PCR, and the TCRdb table lists in-frame clones only, not all of them. The sample has under 550,000 clones, roughly 88% seen once. Described treatment: roughly 19 received Ad26.COV2.S at low or high dose, single or two shots; 5 received placebo; per-sample allocation not given. Samples came from day 63 after the first vaccine or placebo injection. The specimen comprised peripheral blood, sampled in a trial of Ad26.COV2.S vaccine versus placebo. The receptors come from a person aged 18-65 years who received the Ad26.COV2.S COVID-19 vaccine or a placebo.

V and J are TRBV30 and TRBJ1-1; D uncertain. From germline, CDR1 is GTSNPN and CDR2 SVGIG (reference sequence). Trimming pared 5 bases from V and 1 base from J, leaving 17 bases between. CDR3 size: 15 residues. CDR3 sequence reads: CAWEDTGPGNTEAFF. The CDR3 nucleotides read TGTGCCTGGGAAGATACCGGACCAGGGAACACTGAAGCTTTCTTT.

This chain links TRBV28 with TRBJ1-4; no firm D call. V was trimmed by 6 bases and J by 0 bases, leaving 5 bases between them. This CDR3 is built from 13 residues. The V gene's germline CDR1 is MDHEN and CDR2 SYDVKM. CDR3 residues: CASRDATNEKLFF. The CDR3 DNA reads as TGTGCCAGCAGGGACGCAACTAATGAAAAACTGTTTTTT.

The chain has TRBV2 and TRBJ1-3; D is unresolved. V lost 6 bases to trimming and J lost 1 base, with 7 bases between them. The germline V gene encodes CDR1 SNHLY and CDR2 FYNNEI. This CDR3 has 13 residues. The CDR3 is CASRGTSGNTIYF. CDR3 nucleotide sequence: TGTGCCAGCAGGGGCACTTCTGGAAACACCATATATTTT. The full variable domain, its missing parts supplied by reference TRBV2 and TRBJ1-3, is EPEVTQTPSHQVTQMGQEVILRCVPISNHLYFYWYRQILGQKVEFLVSFYNNEISEKSEIFDDQFSVERPDGSNFTLKIRSTKLEDSAMYFCASRGTSGNTIYFGEGSWLTVV.

This clone came up once. The chain couples TRBV6-2 or TRBV6-3 to TRBJ2-7, with 12 bases aligning to TRBD1. Per the germline V gene, CDR1 is MNHEY and CDR2 is SVGEGT. The CDR3 spans 17 residues. J gave up 7 bases and V 2 bases, and 12 bases lay outside the gene matches. The CDR3 bases are TGTGCCAGCAGTTACATCGTCGCCGGGACAGGGGGCTGGGAGCAGTACTTC. This translates into CASSYIVAGTGGWEQYF.

V and J are TRBV4-3 and TRBJ1-1, with TRBD1 as a possible D gene (5 bases). This CDR3 is built from 16 residues. In germline, CDR1 is LGHNA, CDR2 YSLEER. The V gene lost 0 bases and the J gene lost 3 bases, with 14 bases spanning the gap. For the CDR3, the DNA is TGCGCCAGCAGCCAAGATATCCAGGGTGGGTACACTGAAGCTTTCTTT. Amino acids: CASSQDIQGGYTEAFF.

The V and J genes are TRBV9 and TRBJ2-1; D perhaps matches TRBD1 (5 bases). Trimming pared 7 bases from V and 9 bases from J, leaving 26 bases between. This CDR3 has 16 amino acids. In germline, CDR1 is SGDLS, CDR2 YYNGEE. CDR3 loop: CASSKAGSDSTREQFF. CDR3 nucleotide sequence: TGTGCCAGCTCTAAAGCAGGGTCTGATAGCACTCGTGAGCAGTTCTTC.

The chain has TRBV6-1 and TRBJ1-4; TRBD1 matches 9 bases. Trimming at V came to 6 bases and at J to 1 base, leaving 9 bases not matched to a gene. The CDR3 contains 17 residues. Germline CDR1 and CDR2: MNHNS and SASEGT. The CDR3 coding sequence is TGTGCCAGCAGGGAACAGGGGGCTAGAGGAACTAATGAAAAACTGTTTTTT. It specifies CASREQGARGTNEKLFF.

This sequence joins TRBV11-2 and TRBJ2-5, with D possibly TRBD2 on 7 matching bases. From germline, CDR1 is SGHAT and CDR2 FQNNGV. CDR3 length: 15 residues. V was clipped by 4 bases and J by 2 bases, with 14 bases between them. The CDR3 bases are TGTGCCAGCAGCTACGGAGGGGGGGCGCAAGAGACCCAGTACTTC. Encoded protein: CASSYGGGAQETQYF.

The chain links TRBV4-3 to TRBJ1-3; 9 nucleotides align to TRBD1. J was trimmed by 4 bases and V by 1 base; bases with no gene match: 11. This CDR3 has 18 amino acids. Germline assignment: CDR1 LGHNA and CDR2 YSLEER. CDR3 protein: CASSQVPGQGSEGNTIYF. The CDR3 DNA is TGCGCCAGCAGCCAAGTCCCGGGACAGGGATCGGAAGGAAACACCATATATTTT.